This T cell receptor (beta chain) was recorded in a study of blood T cell repertoires in COVID-19. Here immunoSEQ multiplex PCR was the method, and the copy in TCRdb shows in-frame clones only, minus some. The table has about 250,000 clones, 88% seen once. The V gene's germline CDR1 is SGHRS and CDR2 YFSETQ. CDR3 length: 15 residues. V lost 4 bases to trimming and J lost 5 bases, with 16 bases between them. The source is a woman between 50 and 59 years old who had recovered from COVID-19. This chain uses TRBV5-1 with TRBJ2-1; tentative D call: TRBD1 (8 bases). The sequencing sample was made of PBMCs or T cells enriched from blood (not recorded which). In nucleotides, the CDR3 is TGCGCCAGCAGCGGGACTACAGGGGGAAACAATGAGCAGTTCTTC. Residues: CASSGTTGGNNEQFF. Using reference TRBV5-1 and TRBJ2-1 for the parts outside the CDR3, the full variable domain is KAGVTQTPRYLIKTRGQQVTLSCSPISGHRSVSWYQQTPGQGLQFLFEYFSETQRNKGNFPGRFSGRQFSNSRSEMNVSTLELGDSALYLCASSGTTGGNNEQFFGPGTRLTVL.